Sequencing of this T cell receptor (beta chain) was carried out in a study of blood T cell repertoires in COVID-19. Some clones are missing from TCRdb's copy, which holds only in-frame ones; the method was immunoSEQ multiplex PCR. The sample includes 200,000 or so clones, under 85% of them seen just once. The CDR3 runs 15 residues. Germline V CDR1 and CDR2: MGHRA, YSYEKL. Trimming removed 4 bases from V and 5 bases from J; junction bases left unmatched: 8. Sequencing used peripheral blood. This chain connects TRBV4-1 to TRBJ1-5; the match to TRBD1 covers 7 bases. The clonotype originates from a woman in her forties with acute or convalescent COVID-19. The CDR3 coding sequence is TGCGCCAGCAGCCTAAGACAGGGTTTGGATCAGCCCCAGCATTTT. Amino acids: CASSLRQGLDQPQHF.